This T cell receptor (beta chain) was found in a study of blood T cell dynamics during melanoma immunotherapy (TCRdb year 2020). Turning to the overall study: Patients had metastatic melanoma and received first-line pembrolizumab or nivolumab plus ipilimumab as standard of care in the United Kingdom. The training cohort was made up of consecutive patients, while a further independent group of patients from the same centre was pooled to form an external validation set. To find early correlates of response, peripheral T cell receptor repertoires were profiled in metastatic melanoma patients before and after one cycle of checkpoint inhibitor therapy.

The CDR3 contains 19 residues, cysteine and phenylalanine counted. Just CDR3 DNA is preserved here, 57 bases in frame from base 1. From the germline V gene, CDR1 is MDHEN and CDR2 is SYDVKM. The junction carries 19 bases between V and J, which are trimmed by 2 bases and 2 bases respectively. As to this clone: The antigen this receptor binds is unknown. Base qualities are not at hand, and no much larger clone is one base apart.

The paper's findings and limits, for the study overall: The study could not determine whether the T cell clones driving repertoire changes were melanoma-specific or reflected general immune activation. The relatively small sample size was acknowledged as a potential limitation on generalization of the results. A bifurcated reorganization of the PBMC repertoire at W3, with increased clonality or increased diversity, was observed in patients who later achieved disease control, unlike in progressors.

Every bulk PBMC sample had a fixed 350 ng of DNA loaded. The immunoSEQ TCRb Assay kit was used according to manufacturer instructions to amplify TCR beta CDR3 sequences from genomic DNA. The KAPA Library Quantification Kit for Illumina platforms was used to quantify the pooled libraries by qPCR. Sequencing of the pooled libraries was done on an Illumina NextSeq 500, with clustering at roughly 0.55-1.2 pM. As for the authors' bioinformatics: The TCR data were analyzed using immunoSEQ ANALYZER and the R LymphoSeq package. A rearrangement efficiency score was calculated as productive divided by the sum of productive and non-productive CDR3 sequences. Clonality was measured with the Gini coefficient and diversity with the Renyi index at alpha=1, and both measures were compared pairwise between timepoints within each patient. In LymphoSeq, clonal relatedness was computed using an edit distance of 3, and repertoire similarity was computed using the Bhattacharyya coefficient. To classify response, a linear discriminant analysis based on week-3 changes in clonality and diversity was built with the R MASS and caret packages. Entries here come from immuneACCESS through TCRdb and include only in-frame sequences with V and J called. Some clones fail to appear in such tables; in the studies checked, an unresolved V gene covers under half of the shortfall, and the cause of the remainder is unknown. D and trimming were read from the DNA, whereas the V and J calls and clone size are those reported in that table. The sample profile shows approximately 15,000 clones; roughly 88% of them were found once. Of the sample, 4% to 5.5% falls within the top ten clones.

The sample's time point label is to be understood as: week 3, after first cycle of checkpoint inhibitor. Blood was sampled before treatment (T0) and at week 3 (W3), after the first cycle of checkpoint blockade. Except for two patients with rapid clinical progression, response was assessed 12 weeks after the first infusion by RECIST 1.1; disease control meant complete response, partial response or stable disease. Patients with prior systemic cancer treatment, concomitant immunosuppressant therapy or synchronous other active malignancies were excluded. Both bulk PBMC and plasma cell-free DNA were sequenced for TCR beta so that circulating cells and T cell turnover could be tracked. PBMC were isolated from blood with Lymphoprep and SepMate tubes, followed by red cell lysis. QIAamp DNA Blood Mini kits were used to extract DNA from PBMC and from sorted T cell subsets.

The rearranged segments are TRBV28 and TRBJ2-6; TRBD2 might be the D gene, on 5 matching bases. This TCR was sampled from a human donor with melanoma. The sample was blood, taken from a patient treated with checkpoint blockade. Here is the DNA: TGTGCCAGCAGTTTAAGAGGACTGAAAACCCGCACTGGGGCCAACGTCCTGACTTTC. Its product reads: CASSLRGLKTRTGANVLTF.